One sample yielded the 15 T cell receptor beta chains listed below, sequenced in a study of cytomegalovirus exposure and HLA in healthy donors. PCR amplification relied on 60 Vbeta primers (plus 13 Jbeta primers). TCRdb's table, derived via immunoSEQ multiplex PCR, lists solely in-frame clones and lacks some. The table has hundreds of thousands of clones, about 89% seen once. The sequencing sample was made of PBMCs. These receptors all stem from a woman between 18 and 29 years old in good health and CMV-seronegative.

The CDR3 loop is CATRDGGGEQYF. The CDR3, as DNA: TGTGCCACACGCGACGGGGGTGGTGAGCAGTACTTC. The V gene is TRBV27, the J gene TRBJ2-7, with a weak D call TRBD2 (6 bases). The CDR3 has 12 amino acids. CDR1 MNHEY and CDR2 SMNVEV come from the germline V gene (reference sequence). V was pared by 10 bases and J by 7 bases, with 17 bases between.

The V and J genes are TRBV2 and TRBJ2-3, with 10 bases lining up with TRBD1. Germline CDR1 reads SNHLY; CDR2 reads FYNNEI. This CDR3 spans 16 amino acids. V shed 7 bases, J shed 5 bases, and the junction held 12 bases outside the gene matches. The CDR3 spells CASNYLTGGAGDTQYF. The DNA of the CDR3 is TGTGCCAGCAACTATCTGACAGGGGGCGCGGGAGATACGCAGTATTTT.

This chain uses TRBV7-6 with TRBJ2-1; 11 nucleotides agree with TRBD2. Trimming at V came to 5 bases and at J to 3 bases, leaving 9 bases not matched to a gene. Germline V gene lookup returns CDR1 SGHVS and CDR2 FNYEAQ. The CDR3 consists of 17 residues. CDR3 nucleotide sequence: TGTGCCAGCAGCCTCACCCCTAGCGGGGGGAACTACAATGAGCAGTTCTTC. Translation gives CASSLTPSGGNYNEQFF.

The genes are TRBV7-9 and TRBJ2-2; 7 nucleotides line up with TRBD2. From germline, CDR1 is SEHNR and CDR2 FQNEAQ (reference sequence). After removal of 2 bases from V and 6 bases from J, the junction contained 6 bases not matched to a gene. The CDR3 runs 15 residues. Written as DNA, the CDR3 is TGTGCCAGCAGCTTACTAAGCGGGGCCGCCGGGGAGCTGTTTTTT. This gives the protein CASSLLSGAAGELFF.

The CDR3, as DNA: TGTGCCAGCACCCACTCCCCCCGGACAGGGGTAGGAAACACCATATATTTT. As protein: CASTHSPRTGVGNTIYF. The genes are TRBV25-1 and TRBJ1-3; 9 positions match TRBD1. CDR1 and CDR2 from the germline V gene are MGHDK and SYGVNS. The CDR3 is 17 amino acids. V was pared by 7 bases and J by 4 bases, with 14 bases of the junction left unmatched.

The V gene is TRBV27, the J gene TRBJ2-1, with D tentatively TRBD2 (6 bases). V lost 3 bases, J lost 10 bases, and 16 bases lay in between. The CDR3 runs 14 residues. CDR1 MNHEY and CDR2 SMNVEV come from the germline V gene (reference sequence). CDR3 nucleotide sequence: TGTGCCAGCAGTTTCAGGGAAACGGGAGTCGAGCAGTTCTTC. Encoded protein: CASSFRETGVEQFF.

This clone was observed once. In DNA form, the CDR3 reads TGTGCCAGCAGTTTATCCGGGACTGATTTCTACGAGCAGTACTTC. Translated, it gives CASSLSGTDFYEQYF. V usage is TRBV27 and J usage is TRBJ2-7, with D perhaps matching TRBD2 (6 bases). CDR3 length: 15 amino acids. The ends were cut back, 0 bases at V and 3 bases at J, with 12 bases in the middle. CDR1 is MNHEY, CDR2 SMNVEV, per germline (reference sequence).

This chain uses TRBV6-4 with TRBJ1-4; the match to TRBD1 covers 10 bases. The J segment lost 6 bases and the V segment lost 11 bases, leaving 9 bases of the junction unmatched. The length of the CDR3 is 14 residues. Germline V CDR1 and CDR2: MRHNA, SNTAGT. The CDR3 nucleotides read TGTGCCGGGACGCAGGGACAGGGGCATGAAAAACTGTTTTTT. Translation gives CAGTQGQGHEKLFF.

The V gene is TRBV7-2, the J gene TRBJ2-3; 9 bases align to TRBD2. The junction had 13 bases not matched to a gene; V was cut back by 6 bases and J by 0 bases. CDR3 size: 18 residues. In germline, CDR1 is SGHTA, CDR2 FQGNSA. The CDR3 coding sequence is TGTGCCAGCAGTTCAACTTTTAGCGGGGGAGGAAGCACAGATACGCAGTATTTT. This translates into CASSSTFSGGGSTDTQYF.

The J gene is TRBJ2-7, the V gene TRBV6-6, with 8 bases that match TRBD1. The V gene's germline CDR1 is MNHNY and CDR2 SVGAGI (reference sequence). The V segment lost 10 bases and the J segment 6 bases; nucleotides outside the gene matches: 17. The CDR3 has 15 residues. The CDR3, as DNA: TGTGCCACCATCACGGCCCAGGGGGCGCATCGCGAGCAGTACTTC. As protein: CATITAQGAHREQYF.

The gene calls are TRBV7-2 and TRBJ2-7, with D perhaps matching TRBD2 (6 bases). This CDR3 contains 15 residues. Per germline, CDR1 SGHTA and CDR2 FQGNSA. The ends were cut back, 1 base at V and 2 bases at J, with 12 bases in the middle. CDR3 nucleotide sequence: TGTGCCAGCAGCTTAGGTAGCGGCGTAACCTACGAGCAGTACTTC. Protein: CASSLGSGVTYEQYF.

The genes are TRBV6-5 and TRBJ1-2, with 9 positions matching TRBD1. The CDR3 has 13 amino acids. Germline-derived CDR1 and CDR2 are MNHEY and SVGAGI. After removal of 5 bases from V and 8 bases from J, the junction contained 6 bases not matched to a gene. Here the CDR3 DNA reads TGTGCCAGCAGTCCCGGGACAGGGAGAGGCTACACCTTC. It yields the protein CASSPGTGRGYTF.

The chain couples TRBV4-3 to TRBJ1-2, with TRBD1 matching 7 bases. After removal of 1 base from V and 2 bases from J, the junction contained 4 bases not matched to a gene. The CDR3 runs 15 residues. Per germline, CDR1 LGHNA and CDR2 YSLEER. The CDR3 nucleotides read TGCGCCAGCAGCCAAGTAGACAGGGAGAACTATGGCTACACCTTC. It encodes CASSQVDRENYGYTF.

There are a few counts of this clone. The chain carries TRBV5-1 and TRBJ1-1, with D hard to call. The germline V gene has CDR1 SGHRS and CDR2 YFSETQ. The CDR3 is 14 amino acids. The V gene lost 0 bases and the J gene lost 4 bases, with 10 bases spanning the gap. The CDR3 bases are TGCGCCAGCAGCTTGGTGGGGAGTGGCACTGAAGCTTTCTTT. Its protein is CASSLVGSGTEAFF.

CDR3 loop: CASSYTEEEAFF. The CDR3 region has the DNA TGTGCCAGCAGTTACACCGAAGAGGAAGCTTTCTTT. The chain joins TRBV6-5 to TRBJ1-1; D unresolved. V was clipped by 2 bases and J by 8 bases, with 9 bases between them. Germline CDR1 MNHEY, CDR2 SVGAGI. The CDR3 has 12 amino acids.